Listed here are 18 T cell receptor beta chains from one sample, sequenced in a study of T cell responses to AZD1222 COVID-19 vaccine. Repertoires were generated with immunoSEQ multiplex PCR, while TCRdb's copy carries only in-frame clones and drops some. The sample yields roughly 150,000 clones, roughly nine tenths seen once. This sample comprised peripheral blood, obtained 28 days after the second AZD1222 dose. Every receptor here comes from an adult who received the AZD1222 COVID-19 vaccine.

The rearrangement joins TRBV9 to TRBJ2-7, with D perhaps TRBD1 or TRBD2 (6 bases each). From germline, CDR1 is SGDLS and CDR2 YYNGEE. This CDR3 contains 12 residues. V gave up 4 bases and J gave up 12 bases, with 17 bases separating them. CDR3 region: CASSPGARGLYF. CDR3 nucleotides: TGTGCCAGCAGCCCGGGGGCCAGGGGCCTGTACTTC.

The V call is TRBV2, the J call TRBJ2-3, with TRBD2 identical over 11 bases. J gave up 0 bases and V 5 bases, and 10 bases lay outside the gene matches. The germline gives CDR1 SNHLY, CDR2 FYNNEI. The CDR3 contains 18 residues. The CDR3 is CASSPNRGLADSTDTQYF. The CDR3 DNA follows: TGTGCCAGCAGTCCAAATCGGGGACTAGCGGACAGCACAGATACGCAGTATTTT.

V is TRBV6-5 and J is TRBJ1-6; D gene ambiguous. In germline, CDR1 is MNHEY, CDR2 SVGAGI. With 6 bases removed from V and 2 bases from J, the gap between germline ends came to 11 bases. The CDR3 extends over 15 amino acids. CDR3 sequence reads: CASRLKHPYNSPLHF. CDR3 DNA sequence: TGTGCCAGCAGACTTAAACATCCCTATAATTCACCCCTCCACTTT.

This clone has a single count. This rearrangement joins TRBV25-1 to TRBJ1-2; no clear D. The CDR3 loop spans 11 amino acids. Germline assignment: CDR1 MGHDK and CDR2 SYGVNS. Trimming stripped 1 base from V and 7 bases from J, with 4 bases between. The CDR3 loop reads CASSELSGYTF. The CDR3 bases are TGTGCCAGCAGTGAATTGAGTGGCTACACCTTC.

This chain uses TRBV5-1 with TRBJ2-3; D not resolved. Germline V gives CDR1 SGHRS, CDR2 YFSETQ. V lost 1 base to trimming and J lost 1 base, with 7 bases between them. The CDR3 covers 14 residues. The CDR3 reads CASSLRRGTDTQYF. CDR3 nucleotide sequence: TGCGCCAGCAGCTTGAGAAGGGGCACAGATACGCAGTATTTT.

CDR3 in amino acids: CAITGLANTEAFF. CDR3 DNA: TGTGCTATCACGGGGTTGGCGAACACTGAAGCTTTCTTT. The chain is built from TRBV28 and TRBJ1-1; D not certain. Germline CDR1 reads MDHEN; CDR2 reads SYDVKM. The CDR3 consists of 13 residues.

The chain combines TRBV24-1 with TRBJ2-6, with D perhaps matching TRBD1 (6 bases). Deletions cut 5 bases from V and 4 bases from J, with 11 bases between. CDR3 length: 15 residues. Germline CDR1 KGHDR, CDR2 SFDVKD. Here the CDR3 reads CATSAAGVGANVLTF. The CDR3 DNA reads as TGTGCCACCAGTGCGGCAGGGGTCGGGGCCAACGTCCTGACTTTC.

This chain uses TRBV27 with TRBJ2-7; D is possibly TRBD2 (6 bases). CDR3 length equals 14 residues. V dropped 5 bases and J dropped 0 bases, with 11 bases sitting between them. Germline CDR1 and CDR2: MNHEY and SMNVEV (reference sequence). This CDR3 is CASSGRDFSYEQYF. In nucleotides, the CDR3 is TGTGCCAGCAGTGGGCGGGACTTCTCCTACGAGCAGTACTTC.

The chain carries TRBV9 and TRBJ1-1; D possibly corresponds to TRBD1 (6 bases). CDR1 SGDLS and CDR2 YYNGEE come from the germline V gene. This CDR3 comprises 15 residues. Between the trimmed V and J ends, which lost 2 bases and 5 bases, there was a span of 16 bases. Here the CDR3 reads CASSVVDRGQTEAFF. The CDR3 bases are TGTGCCAGCAGCGTTGTTGACCGGGGGCAAACTGAAGCTTTCTTT. Full variable domain (remainder filled in from reference TRBV9 and TRBJ1-1): DSGVTQTPKHLITATGQRVTLRCSPRSGDLSVYWYQQSLDQGLQFLIQYYNGEERAKGNILERFSAQQFPDLHSELNLSSLELGDSALYFCASSVVDRGQTEAFFGQGTRLTVV.

The sample holds a few counts of this clone. This rearrangement joins TRBV6-5 to TRBJ2-7; the D gene is possibly TRBD2 (6 bases). This CDR3 region has 15 residues. Germline V gene lookup returns CDR1 MNHEY and CDR2 SVGAGI. The V and J ends lost 5 bases and 0 bases respectively, with 14 bases between them. The CDR3 DNA follows: TGTGCCAGCAGTCTAAGCGGGTTAACCTCCTACGAGCAGTACTTC. Amino acids: CASSLSGLTSYEQYF.

V is TRBV6-2 or TRBV6-3 and J is TRBJ1-2, with TRBD1 identical over 7 bases. The CDR3 sequence is 12 residues long. V dropped 5 bases and J dropped 5; count of bases not matched to a gene: 2. Germline V gene data show CDR1 as MNHEY and CDR2 as SVGEGT. The CDR3, as DNA: TGTGCCAGCAGTCAGGGACAGTATGGCTACACCTTC. Translated, it gives CASSQGQYGYTF.

The rearrangement joins TRBV3-1 (or the pseudogene TRBV3-2) to TRBJ2-5; D remains unclear. V lost 4 bases, J lost 7 bases, and 10 bases lay in between. The CDR3 is made up of 12 amino acids. The germline CDR1 and CDR2 sequences are LGHDT and YNNKEL (reference sequence). The CDR3 nucleotides read TGTGCCAGCAGCCTCCAGATGGGGACCCAGTACTTC. Amino acid sequence: CASSLQMGTQYF.

J is TRBJ1-5 and V is TRBV2; D is uncertain. The V gene's germline CDR1 is SNHLY and CDR2 FYNNEI. The CDR3 consists of 14 residues. V was clipped by 5 bases and J by 0 bases, with 8 bases between them. CDR3 sequence (DNA): TGTGCCAGCAGTCCTGAAAATAGCAATCAGCCCCAGCATTTT. Protein sequence: CASSPENSNQPQHF.

The chain employs TRBV7-9 and TRBJ2-1, with D possibly being TRBD1 or TRBD2 (5 bases each). V was clipped by 5 bases and J by 6 bases, with 14 bases between them. The length of the CDR3 is 14 residues. In germline, CDR1 is SEHNR, CDR2 FQNEAQ (reference sequence). CDR3: CASSPPGTGNEQFF. The CDR3 DNA sequence: TGTGCCAGCAGCCCTCCCGGGACCGGCAATGAGCAGTTCTTC.

For the CDR3, the DNA is TGTGCCAGTAGTATAGAACAGACAGGGGTAATAACCAGCTACGAGCAGTACTTC. Amino acids: CASSIEQTGVITSYEQYF. V usage is TRBV19 and J usage is TRBJ2-7; 8 bases line up with TRBD1. The CDR3 has 18 residues. Per germline, CDR1 LNHDA and CDR2 SQIVND (reference sequence). J lost 3 bases, V lost 0 bases, and 13 bases had no gene match.

The V and J genes are TRBV10-3 and TRBJ2-5, with D perhaps matching TRBD1 (6 bases). The CDR3 spans 17 residues. V gave up 5 bases and J gave up 2 bases, with 21 bases separating them. Germline-derived CDR1 and CDR2 are ENHRY and SYGVKD. The CDR3 spells CAISPSIPGQLQETQYF. The DNA of the CDR3 is TGTGCCATCAGTCCCTCAATACCGGGACAACTACAAGAGACCCAGTACTTC.

The V and J genes are TRBV7-3 and TRBJ2-5, with 9 bases fitting TRBD2. The V segment lost 5 bases and the J segment 0 bases; nucleotides outside the gene matches: 4. CDR1 is SGHTA and CDR2 is FQGTGA in the germline V gene. The CDR3 covers 15 residues. The CDR3, as DNA: TGTGCCAGCAGCCCTAGCGGGACATACCAAGAGACCCAGTACTTC. Translated: CASSPSGTYQETQYF.

The chain is built from TRBV5-1 and TRBJ2-7; TRBD2 agrees at 9 bases. This CDR3 is 19 amino acids long. The germline CDR1 and CDR2 sequences are SGHRS and YFSETQ. Germline trimming cut 2 bases from V and 6 bases from J; bases unmatched to any gene: 21. The chain's CDR3 is CASSFGLAGTPTTEGEQYF. DNA for the CDR3: TGCGCCAGCAGCTTTGGGCTAGCGGGAACCCCGACTACGGAGGGCGAGCAGTACTTC.